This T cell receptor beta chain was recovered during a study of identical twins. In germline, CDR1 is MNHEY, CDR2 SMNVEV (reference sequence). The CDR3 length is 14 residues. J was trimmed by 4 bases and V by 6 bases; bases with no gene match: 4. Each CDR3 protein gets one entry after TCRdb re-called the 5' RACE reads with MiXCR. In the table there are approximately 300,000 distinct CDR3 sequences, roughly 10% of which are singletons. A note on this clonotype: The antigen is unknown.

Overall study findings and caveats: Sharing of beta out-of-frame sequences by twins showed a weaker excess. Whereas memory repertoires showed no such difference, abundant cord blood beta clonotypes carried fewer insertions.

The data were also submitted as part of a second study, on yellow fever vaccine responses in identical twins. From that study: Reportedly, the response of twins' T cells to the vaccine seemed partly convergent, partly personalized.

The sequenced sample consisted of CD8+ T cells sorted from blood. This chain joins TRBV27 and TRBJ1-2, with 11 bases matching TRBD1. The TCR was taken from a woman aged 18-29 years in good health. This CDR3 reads CASRDRGLIYGYTF. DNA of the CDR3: TGTGCCAGCAGGGACAGGGGGCTTATCTATGGCTACACCTTC.